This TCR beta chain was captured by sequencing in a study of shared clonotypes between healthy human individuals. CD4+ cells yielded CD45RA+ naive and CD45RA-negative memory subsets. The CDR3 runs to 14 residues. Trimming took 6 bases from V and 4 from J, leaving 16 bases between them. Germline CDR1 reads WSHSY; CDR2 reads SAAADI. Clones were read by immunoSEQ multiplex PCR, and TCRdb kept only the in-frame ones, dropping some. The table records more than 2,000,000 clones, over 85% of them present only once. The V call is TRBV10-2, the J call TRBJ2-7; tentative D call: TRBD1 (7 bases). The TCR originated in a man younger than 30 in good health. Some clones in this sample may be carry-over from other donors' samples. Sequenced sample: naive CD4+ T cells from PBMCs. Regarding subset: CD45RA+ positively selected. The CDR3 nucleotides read TGCGCCAGCAGGGAGGGGGCGGGGAAGTACGAGCAGTACTTC. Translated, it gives CASREGAGKYEQYF.